Listed here are 19 T cell receptor beta chains from one sample, sequenced in a study of CD8+ T cells in alopecia areata. Extracted RNA was reverse transcribed, and the resulting cDNA served as sequencing template. Using immunoSEQ multiplex PCR, the repertoire was profiled, and TCRdb retains in-frame clones only, with some absent. The table records 35,000 to 50,000 clones, less than 70% of them present only once. Treatment denoted: oral pan-JAK inhibitor, 5-10 mg twice daily. The specimen comprised CD8+ T cells sorted from blood, sampled at week 4, from a patient treated with tofacitinib. The receptors here all came from a human donor with alopecia areata.

J is TRBJ1-2 and V is TRBV4-3, with D tentatively TRBD1 (5 bases). Trimming removed 2 bases at V and 2 bases at J, with 9 bases between. Germline loops: CDR1 LGHNA, CDR2 YSLEER. The CDR3 covers 14 residues. The CDR3 region has the DNA TGCGCCAGCAGCCAATATACAGGAAACTATGGCTACACCTTC. Its translation: CASSQYTGNYGYTF.

The table lists this clone with a few counts. The rearrangement links TRBV4-1 to TRBJ2-7, with a weak D call TRBD2 (7 bases). Trimming took 1 base from V and 4 from J, leaving 11 bases between them. Germline V lookup: CDR1 MGHRA, CDR2 YSYEKL. This CDR3 has 14 amino acids. CDR3 sequence: CASSQGRGPYEQYF. The CDR3 region has the DNA TGCGCCAGCAGCCAAGGGCGGGGGCCATACGAGCAGTACTTC.

A single count supports this clone. This chain links TRBV4-3 with TRBJ2-3; 8 bases are shared with TRBD2. Germline CDR1 reads LGHNA; CDR2 reads YSLEER. This CDR3 spans 17 amino acids. V was pared by 0 bases and J by 2 bases, with 7 bases of the junction left unmatched. The CDR3 DNA sequence: TGCGCCAGCAGCCAAGACGTGGCGGGGGGACTCACAGATACGCAGTATTTT. Translating gives CASSQDVAGGLTDTQYF.

Only one count was recorded for this clone. The gene calls are TRBV29-1 and TRBJ1-2; 7 bases match TRBD1. V was pared by 7 bases and J by 6 bases, with 8 bases of the junction left unmatched. CDR1 and CDR2 (germline): SQVTM, ANQGSEA. The CDR3 sequence is 12 residues long. The CDR3 loop is CSDDRVSDGYTF. The CDR3 DNA sequence: TGCAGCGACGACAGGGTGTCAGATGGCTACACCTTC.

The J gene is TRBJ1-5, the V gene TRBV2; TRBD1 is a possible D gene (6 bases). Germline V CDR1 and CDR2: SNHLY, FYNNEI. Trimming left V 7 bases short and J 0 bases short, with 10 bases between. The CDR3 covers 14 residues. CDR3 region: CASNPGDSNQPQHF. As DNA, the CDR3 is TGTGCCAGCAATCCAGGGGATAGCAATCAGCCCCAGCATTTT.

The gene calls are TRBV9 and TRBJ1-2, with D possibly being TRBD1 (5 bases). CDR3 length: 14 residues. V lost 0 bases to trimming and J lost 2 bases, with 8 bases between them. CDR1 and CDR2 from the germline V gene are SGDLS and YYNGEE. The CDR3 reads CASSVEGANYGYTF. In nucleotides, the CDR3 is TGTGCCAGCAGCGTAGAAGGGGCCAACTATGGCTACACCTTC. The entire variable domain, with the rest obtained from reference TRBV9 and TRBJ1-2, is as follows: DSGVTQTPKHLITATGQRVTLRCSPRSGDLSVYWYQQSLDQGLQFLIQYYNGEERAKGNILERFSAQQFPDLHSELNLSSLELGDSALYFCASSVEGANYGYTFGSGTRLTVV.

This clone is medium-sized (0.01 to 0.1%) by share. The chain carries TRBV29-1 and TRBJ1-1, with D hard to call. Trimming shortened V by 4 bases and J by 8 bases, and 11 bases separated the two germline ends. The CDR3 spans 11 residues. The germline V gene encodes CDR1 SQVTM and CDR2 ANQGSEA. The CDR3 sequence is CSVVNLGEAFF. The CDR3 nucleotides are TGCAGCGTTGTTAATCTCGGGGAAGCTTTCTTT.

This clone was observed a few times. The chain combines TRBV6-1 with TRBJ1-1; a weak D match, TRBD1 (5 bases). Germline-derived CDR1 and CDR2 are MNHNS and SASEGT. The V and J ends lost 2 bases and 8 bases respectively, with 9 bases between them. The CDR3 is 12 residues long. As DNA, the CDR3 is TGTGCCAGCAGTGAACGCCGGACAGAAGCTTTCTTT. Translated, it gives CASSERRTEAFF.

This chain joins TRBV9 and TRBJ1-6; no clear D. This CDR3 is built from 13 residues. V lost 3 bases and J 6 bases, leaving 7 bases between the germline ends. CDR1 is SGDLS, CDR2 YYNGEE, per germline. CDR3 loop: CASSAAPNSPLHF. The CDR3 DNA reads TGTGCCAGCAGCGCCGCCCCTAATTCACCCCTCCACTTT.

The V call is TRBV29-1, the J call TRBJ1-2; the D is unclear. Germline-derived CDR1 and CDR2 are SQVTM and ANQGSEA. Deletions cut 2 bases from V and 4 bases from J, with 5 bases between. This CDR3 region has 11 residues. The DNA for the CDR3 is TGCAGCGTTGAATATGGCTATGGCTACACCTTC. It specifies CSVEYGYGYTF.

The CDR3: CSVDFRESTDTQYF. CDR3 nucleotide sequence: TGCAGCGTTGATTTCCGGGAAAGCACAGATACGCAGTATTTT. The V and J genes are TRBV29-1 and TRBJ2-3; possible D gene TRBD2, 5 bases. V dropped 3 bases and J dropped 0 bases, with 10 bases sitting between them. The CDR3 length is 14 residues. Germline V gene sequence: CDR1 SQVTM, CDR2 ANQGSEA.

V and J are TRBV5-1 and TRBJ1-1; D not certain. The CDR3 is 16 amino acids. V lost 0 bases and J 6 bases, leaving 18 bases between the germline ends. CDR1 and CDR2 from the germline V gene are SGHRS and YFSETQ. The CDR3 DNA reads TGCGCCAGCAGCTTGGCCGGAACGGATGGAGTCGCTGAAGCTTTCTTT. Translating it yields CASSLAGTDGVAEAFF.

This clone has a single count. An end of the junction differs from the germline gene, which may be a read error. This CDR3 is CGGDKGSYGYTF. The CDR3 nucleotides read TGCGGGGGGGACAAAGGTTCCTATGGCTACACCTTC. The gene calls are TRBV30 and TRBJ1-2; D might be TRBD1 (6 bases). Germline-derived CDR1 and CDR2 are GTSNPN and SVGIG (reference sequence). CDR3 length: 12 residues.

This rearrangement joins TRBV15 to TRBJ2-5; no reliable D call. CDR3 length: 14 amino acids. Trimming took 0 bases from V and 3 from J, leaving 8 bases between them. Germline CDR1 LNHNV, CDR2 YYDKDF (reference sequence). DNA for the CDR3: TGTGCCACCAGCAGAGATTTGCACGAAGAGACCCAGTACTTC. This codes for CATSRDLHEETQYF. Looking up the rest from reference TRBV15 and TRBJ2-5 gives the full variable domain: DAMVIQNPRYQVTQFGKPVTLSCSQTLNHNVMYWYQQKSSQAPKLLFHYYDKDFNNEADTPDNFQSRRPNTSFCFLDIRSPGLGDTAMYLCATSRDLHEETQYFGPGTRLLVL.

This clone was counted between two and nine times. The rearrangement joins TRBV4-3 to TRBJ1-3, with a tentative D call TRBD1 (6 bases). Germline V gene lookup returns CDR1 LGHNA and CDR2 YSLEER. The V end lost 3 bases, the J end lost 2 bases, and 17 bases lay between the germline ends. The CDR3 consists of 17 residues. In nucleotides, the CDR3 is TGCGCCAGCAGCCAGGGGGCAGGAAAGTCTGCTGGAAACACCATATATTTT. Residues: CASSQGAGKSAGNTIYF.

CDR3 protein: CATLGPNEKLFF. The DNA of the CDR3 is TGTGCCACCTTAGGCCCTAATGAAAAACTGTTTTTT. The rearrangement uses TRBV10-3 and TRBJ1-4; D remains unclear. The CDR3 is made up of 12 amino acids. In germline, CDR1 is ENHRY, CDR2 SYGVKD. Trimming removed 10 bases at V and 3 bases at J, with 9 bases between.

The V and J genes are TRBV30 and TRBJ1-5; D ambiguous. CDR1 and CDR2 (germline): GTSNPN, SVGIG (reference sequence). This CDR3 is built from 13 residues. The ends were cut back, 0 bases at V and 5 bases at J, with 8 bases in the middle. CDR3 sequence (DNA): TGTGCCTGGAGTGTACAAGGCGATCAGCCCCAGCATTTT. It translates to CAWSVQGDQPQHF.

This clone was seen only a few times. The V gene is TRBV5-5, the J gene TRBJ2-5; D is uncertain. Germline CDR1 is SGHKS and CDR2 is YYEKEE (reference sequence). V was cut by 0 bases and J by 0 bases, with 15 bases left in between. The CDR3 sequence is 17 residues long. CDR3 loop: CASSLVSLGRNQETQYF. DNA for the CDR3: TGTGCCAGCAGCTTGGTTTCCTTAGGGCGGAACCAAGAGACCCAGTACTTC.

This CDR3 is CASNQATGKYNEQFF. As DNA, the CDR3 is TGTGCCAGCAACCAAGCGACAGGAAAATACAATGAGCAGTTCTTC. The V call is TRBV7-9, the J call TRBJ2-1; a weak D match, TRBD1 (6 bases). The CDR3 covers 15 residues. CDR1 is SEHNR and CDR2 is FQNEAQ in the germline V gene (reference sequence). The ends were cut back, 7 bases at V and 4 bases at J, with 17 bases in the middle.